This passage covers 5 T cell receptor beta chains from one sample sequenced in a study of CD8 T cells in Susac syndrome. The RNA, 0.5 to 1 ug, was put through reverse transcription using random hexamers. One entry per CDR3 protein results from TCRdb running MiXCR on the immunoSEQ multiplex PCR reads. The sample holds 80,000 to 95,000 distinct CDR3 sequences; 94% are singletons and the top ten take approximately 0.92%. Input material: CD8+ T cells from PBMCs. The receptors here all came from a human donor with Susac syndrome.

The J gene is TRBJ1-5, the V gene TRBV10-3; D is unclear. Looked up from germline, CDR1 is ENHRY and CDR2 is SYGVKD. The CDR3 is made up of 17 amino acids. The V gene lost 0 bases and the J gene lost 4 bases, with 16 bases spanning the gap. The CDR3 loop is CAISESGSPRANQPQHF. For the CDR3, the DNA is TGTGCCATCAGTGAGTCTGGGTCACCCCGTGCTAATCAGCCCCAGCATTTT.

This chain links TRBV11-1 with TRBJ2-3; possibly TRBD2 for D (6 bases). V was trimmed by 0 bases and J by 6 bases, leaving 16 bases between them. From germline, CDR1 is SGHAT and CDR2 FQDESV (reference sequence). The CDR3 runs to 16 residues. CDR3 DNA sequence: TGTGCCAGCAGCTTAGCGCGATGGATGGGACTGGATACGCAGTATTTT. This encodes CASSLARWMGLDTQYF.

The genes are TRBV25-1 and TRBJ2-7; D possibly uses TRBD1 or TRBD2 (6 bases each). The CDR3 extends over 15 amino acids. Between the trimmed V and J ends, which lost 2 bases and 2 bases, there was a span of 13 bases. Germline-derived CDR1 and CDR2 are MGHDK and SYGVNS. The CDR3 bases are TGTGCCAGCAGTGAAGACAGGAGGGGAACCTACGAGCAGTACTTC. Protein: CASSEDRRGTYEQYF.

V and J are TRBV2 and TRBJ2-3; TRBD2 agrees at 9 bases. V was pared by 3 bases and J by 4 bases, with 5 bases of the junction left unmatched. Germline loops: CDR1 SNHLY, CDR2 FYNNEI. The CDR3 totals 15 residues. CDR3 loop: CASSDGAGGPDTQYF. In DNA, the CDR3 is TGTGCCAGCAGTGATGGAGCGGGGGGTCCAGATACGCAGTATTTT.

This clonotype appeared once. The V gene is TRBV7-2, the J gene TRBJ2-7; TRBD1 is a possible D gene (6 bases). The CDR3 loop spans 15 amino acids. Looked up from germline, CDR1 is SGHTA and CDR2 is FQGNSA. V gave up 2 bases and J gave up 1 base, with 12 bases separating them. The CDR3 is CASSLIVTGSYEQYF. The CDR3 bases are TGTGCCAGCAGCTTAATCGTGACAGGATCCTACGAGCAGTACTTC.